Listed here are 6 T cell receptor beta chains from one sample, sequenced in a study of blood T cell repertoires in COVID-19. Here immunoSEQ multiplex PCR was the method, and the copy in TCRdb shows in-frame clones only, minus some. The profile covers 130,000 to 150,000 clones, with about 80% appearing a single time and approximately 3.5% taken by the ten largest. Input material: peripheral blood. All receptors derive from a man between 60 and 70 years old with acute or convalescent COVID-19.

This chain connects TRBV28 to TRBJ2-7; perhaps TRBD2 as D (5 bases). The ends were cut back, 3 bases at V and 6 bases at J, with 15 bases in the middle. The CDR3 loop spans 14 amino acids. CDR1 is MDHEN, CDR2 SYDVKM, per germline. DNA of the CDR3: TGTGCCAGCAGTTTGAGCGGAATAGTTTCCGAGCAGTACTTC. Its protein is CASSLSGIVSEQYF.

The chain couples TRBV30 to TRBJ2-5; weak D call: TRBD1 (5 bases). The CDR3 is made up of 14 amino acids. The V and J ends lost 0 bases and 2 bases respectively, with 10 bases between them. Germline V gene sequence: CDR1 GTSNPN, CDR2 SVGIG (reference sequence). The CDR3 region is CAWSVRDRQETQYF. The CDR3 nucleotides are TGTGCCTGGAGTGTACGTGACAGACAAGAGACCCAGTACTTC.

The CDR3, as DNA: TGCAGCGTAGACAGGGGAGGGGGCACTGAAGCTTTCTTT. This translates into CSVDRGGGTEAFF. The genes are TRBV29-1 and TRBJ1-1; 8 nucleotides agree with TRBD1. In germline, CDR1 is SQVTM, CDR2 ANQGSEA. The CDR3 has 13 residues. V shed 6 bases and J 4 bases; nucleotides not matched to a gene: 7.

The CDR3 sequence: CASSPQGKTNTEAFF. Written as DNA, the CDR3 is TGTGCCAGCAGCCCACAGGGGAAAACGAACACTGAAGCTTTCTTT. This sequence joins TRBV7-9 and TRBJ1-1; 7 nucleotides agree with TRBD1. This CDR3 has 15 residues. Germline CDR1 is SEHNR and CDR2 is FQNEAQ (reference sequence). V lost 5 bases to trimming and J lost 1 base; unmatched junction nucleotides: 7.

V gene TRBV6-5 combines with J gene TRBJ1-1; no reliable D call. Trimming shortened V by 2 bases and J by 6 bases, and 7 bases separated the two germline ends. The germline CDR1 and CDR2 sequences are MNHEY and SVGAGI. This CDR3 region has 12 residues. CDR3 coding DNA: TGTGCCAGCAGTTACCGGGGTGCTGAAGCTTTCTTT. Encoded protein: CASSYRGAEAFF.

V usage is TRBV19 and J usage is TRBJ2-5; 12 bases are a match to TRBD1. The CDR3 contains 17 residues. The germline CDR1 and CDR2 sequences are LNHDA and SQIVND (reference sequence). Trimming at V came to 5 bases and at J to 5 bases, leaving 12 bases not matched to a gene. CDR3 bases: TGTGCCAGTAGTCCCCCGGGACAGGGGGCCCCCGGGGAGACCCAGTACTTC. Amino acid sequence: CASSPPGQGAPGETQYF.